This T cell receptor (beta chain) was obtained from a study of CD4 T cells in relation to SARS-CoV-2 and coronaviruses. Study details: ViraFEST: roughly ten-day antigen culture of PBMCs, then TCR beta CDR3 sequencing. Findings of the study overall: About 65% of donors had memory CD4+ clonotypes crossrecognizing SARS-CoV-2 and common cold coronavirus spike. SARS-CoV-2-driven expansion was significantly weaker in crossreactive than monoreactive clones.

TCRdb's table, derived via immunoSEQ multiplex PCR, lists solely in-frame clones and lacks some. The table includes nearly 20,000 clones, 81% detected once. With 5 bases clipped from V and 0 bases from J, the junction kept 10 bases outside the gene matches. The CDR3 contains 17 residues. The germline V gene has CDR1 SGHTA and CDR2 FQGNSA. Details on this clone: The antigen remains undetermined.

CD4+ T cells from unexposed donors were obtained before the COVID-19 pandemic (2011-2018). Isolation of CD4+ T cells took place after about 9 days in culture. As cell numbers allowed, unexposed-donor CD4+ T cells faced SARS-CoV-2 S/N and four cold-coronavirus spikes. The sample taken for sequencing was CD4+ T cells from PBMCs, cultured in vitro. J is TRBJ2-4 and V is TRBV7-2, with 7 bases aligning to TRBD2. This clonotype was obtained from a human donor in good health. The CDR3 region has the DNA TGTGCCAGCAGCCCACAAAGCGGGGCAACAGCCAAAAACATTCAGTACTTC. Its protein product is CASSPQSGATAKNIQYF.